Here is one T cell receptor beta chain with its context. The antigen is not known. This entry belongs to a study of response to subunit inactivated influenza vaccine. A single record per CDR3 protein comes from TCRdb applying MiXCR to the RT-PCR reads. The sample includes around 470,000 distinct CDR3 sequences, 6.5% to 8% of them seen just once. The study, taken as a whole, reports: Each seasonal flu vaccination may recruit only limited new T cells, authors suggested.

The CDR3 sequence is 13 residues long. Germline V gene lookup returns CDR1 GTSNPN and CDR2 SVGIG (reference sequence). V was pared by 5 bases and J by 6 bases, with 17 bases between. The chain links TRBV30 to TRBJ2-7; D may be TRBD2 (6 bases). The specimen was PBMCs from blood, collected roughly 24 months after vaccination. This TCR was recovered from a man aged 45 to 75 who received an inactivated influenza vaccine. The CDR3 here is CAWEFNQGGEQYF. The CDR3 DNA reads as TGTGCCTGGGAATTTAACCAGGGAGGCGAGCAGTACTTC.